This T cell receptor (beta chain) originates from a study of blood T cell repertoires in COVID-19 (TCRdb year 2020). Regarding the complete study: Collaborator samples came from the United States, Italy and Spain and covered acute and convalescent phases of COVID-19. The dataset comprised deeply sampled blood TCRbeta repertoires from subjects exposed to, actively infected with, or recovered from COVID-19. The samples were drawn from two sources: the first 160 participants of the ongoing ImmuneRACE study, and 1,000 to 1,500 subjects contributed by 6 global collaborators. Where available, HLA class I and class II types were taken from metadata supplied by the sample provider and were not determined by assay-based typing. The repertoires were released in a freely available public database meant as a resource for research on the immune response to SARS-CoV-2. The prospective study material was composed of cDNA or gDNA derived from T cells, B-cell-depleted T cells, or PBMCs. Nearly every sample came with metadata listing a de-identified subject ID, COVID-19 status, age in years and sex.

This clone was picked up a small number of times. The antigen it recognizes is unknown. Qualities for individual bases were not recorded, and no much larger clone is one base off. At one collaborating source in Seattle, patients were enrolled during active infection and were followed longitudinally through the course of disease. Whole blood was collected in K2EDTA tubes by collaborating institutions according to the institutions' own protocols. For TCRbeta analysis, collaborator samples were shipped as frozen whole blood, as isolated PBMCs, or as DNA extracted from either sample type. TCRbeta CDR3 regions were amplified from genomic DNA by means of the immunoSEQ Assay, a bias-controlled multiplex PCR. As for how the authors treated the data: The number of nucleated cells in each sample was estimated from the amplification of reference gene primers within the assay. To quantify the absolute abundance of each unique TCRbeta CDR3 rearrangement, sequence reads were collapsed and filtered. For each sample, productive Simpson clonality was calculated as the square root of Simpson's diversity index across productive rearrangements. Not all clones reach the TCRdb copy of this immuneACCESS table, which keeps in-frame sequences only. Checked studies attribute under half of the gap to unresolved V genes and leave the rest unexplained. V, J and clone size derive from that table, while D and trimming were established from the DNA sequence. The sample has about 95,000 clones on record, around 92% of them singletons. The biggest ten clones account for roughly 2.5% of the sample.

The CDR3 runs 14 residues from the cysteine to the phenylalanine. Solely the CDR3 DNA is kept, with 42 bases framed from the first base. The CDR1 and CDR2 encoded by the germline V gene are SGHDN and FVKESK. Between the V and J ends, shortened by 4 bases and 0 bases respectively, the junction contains 7 bases. Study-wide findings and limitations: How much clinical and demographic metadata was included differed by source and by participant, and the metadata was provided uncurated.

The sequence links TRBV14 to TRBJ1-3; TRBD1 is perhaps the D gene, given 5 matching bases. The TCR originated in a man aged 45-65 years with COVID-19, enrolled during active disease. The specimen was peripheral blood. The DNA sequence is TGTGCCAGCAGCCGACAGAGCTCTGGAAACACCATATATTTT. This sequence encodes CASSRQSSGNTIYF.